By its share, the clone carrying this TCR beta chain is medium-sized. Its specificity is not known. This entry comes from a study of metastatic and nonmetastatic thyroid tumors. Study as a whole: Malignant thyroid and benign thyroid patients provided blood and tumor or nodule tissue whose repertoires were compared.

None of the patients had undergone any treatment ahead of thyroid surgery. Findings and limits, study-wide: The reported finding was significantly higher TCR beta diversity in malignant thyroid tumors relative to benign nodules, in blood and tumor.

Trimming shortened V by 0 bases and J by 4 bases, and 16 bases separated the two germline ends. Germline V gives CDR1 MNHNY, CDR2 SVGAGI (reference sequence). There are 17 residues in the CDR3. As processed by the authors: The authors used CDR3 differences across clinicopathological groups to build a distant-metastasis classifier for papillary thyroid cancer. TCRdb re-called the PCR reads via MiXCR. It is TCRdb's table, rather than the study itself, that gives the V and J calls and clone size. The sample records roughly 12,000 clones, 31% being singletons. The material sequenced was tumor tissue. J is TRBJ2-1 and V is TRBV6-6; no definite D call. The sequence was obtained from a male donor with papillary thyroid cancer or a benign thyroid nodule (not recorded which). Some clones in this sample may be carry-over from other donors' samples. The CDR3 is CASSYSRANLNYNEQFF. The CDR3 nucleotides read TGTGCCAGCAGTTACTCGCGAGCAAATCTCAATTACAATGAGCAGTTCTTC.